Below, 3 T cell receptor beta chains from the same sample are listed, as sequenced in a study of blood T cell repertoires in COVID-19. Method: immunoSEQ multiplex PCR; TCRdb's copy keeps in-frame clones and lacks some. Among 150,000 to 200,000 clones, approximately 90% were seen once, and the ten largest hold around 2.3%. Material for sequencing was peripheral blood. These receptors were taken from a man between 65 and 85 years old with active or convalescent COVID-19.

The J gene is TRBJ1-2, the V gene TRBV6-1; D is ambiguous. The ends were cut back, 1 base at V and 4 bases at J, with 10 bases in the middle. The germline gives CDR1 MNHNS, CDR2 SASEGT. This CDR3 comprises 14 residues. In DNA, the CDR3 is TGTGCCAGCAGTGAAGGGCCTTGGGCCTATGGCTACACCTTC. Amino acid sequence: CASSEGPWAYGYTF.

The chain uses TRBV6-2 or TRBV6-3 and TRBJ2-1, with 7 bases fitting TRBD2. This CDR3 region has 18 residues. Germline CDR1 and CDR2: MNHEY and SVGEGT. The V and J ends lost 2 bases and 8 bases, in that order; junction bases with no gene match: 18. The CDR3, as DNA: TGTGCCAGCAGTTACCGGGTACTGGGGGGGGGAATCTGGGATGAGCAGTTCTTC. Amino acid sequence: CASSYRVLGGGIWDEQFF.

V is TRBV20-1 and J is TRBJ1-1, with D possibly TRBD1 on 6 matching bases. Trimming took 3 bases from V and 9 from J, leaving 20 bases between them. The CDR3 extends over 14 amino acids. Germline V CDR1 and CDR2: DFQATT, SNEGSKA (reference sequence). CDR3 region: CSASGGGLRGKAFF. CDR3 sequence (DNA): TGCAGTGCTAGTGGGGGGGGCCTGCGCGGAAAAGCTTTCTTT.